These T cell receptor beta chains were read from a single sample in a study of siplizumab effects on memory and regulatory T cells. This table comes from immunoSEQ multiplex PCR, and its TCRdb copy is limited to in-frame clones, with some not included. Of some 100,000 clones listed, about 91% are singletons. Sequenced sample: Tregs sorted from blood. The receptors were sampled from a human donor in good health. The CDR3 runs from the conserved cysteine through the conserved F or W. The order of the fields is clone size, V gene, D gene, J gene, CDR3 DNA, CDR3 protein. A D gene is named only where the DNA matches it firmly. Clone size is shown for a subset of rows, as once, few, many or a class of expanded clone.

abundance: -; v_gene: TRBV9; d_gene: -; j_gene: TRBJ2-7; CDR3nt: TGTGCCAGCAGCGTAGGATTCCGCTACGAGCAGTACTTC; CDR3aa: CASSVGFRYEQYF
abundance: few; v_gene: TRBV4-1; d_gene: -; j_gene: TRBJ1-6; CDR3nt: TGCGCCAGCAGAGTGGGGCCGTACAGCAATTCACCCCTCCACTTT; CDR3aa: CASRVGPYSNSPLHF
abundance: few; v_gene: TRBV29-1; d_gene: -; j_gene: TRBJ1-1; CDR3nt: TGCAGCGGAGGGGGGAACACTGAAGCTTTCTTT; CDR3aa: CSGGGNTEAFF
abundance: few; v_gene: TRBV2; d_gene: -; j_gene: TRBJ1-2; CDR3nt: TGTGCCAGCAGTGGACGGCAGGGCTATGGCTACACCTTC; CDR3aa: CASSGRQGYGYTF
abundance: -; v_gene: TRBV7-3; d_gene: -; j_gene: TRBJ2-2; CDR3nt: TGTGCCAGCAGCCCGAGATACACCGGGGAGCTGTTTTTT; CDR3aa: CASSPRYTGELFF
abundance: -; v_gene: TRBV6-4; d_gene: -; j_gene: TRBJ2-1; CDR3nt: TGTGCCAGCAGTGACTCTGGGGGGCCTGATGAGCAGTTCTTC; CDR3aa: CASSDSGGPDEQFF
abundance: -; v_gene: TRBV2; d_gene: -; j_gene: TRBJ2-3; CDR3nt: TGTGCCAGCAGCCTATCAGGCTTAGATACGCAGTATTTT; CDR3aa: CASSLSGLDTQYF
abundance: -; v_gene: TRBV6-5; d_gene: TRBD1; j_gene: TRBJ1-1; CDR3nt: TGTGCCAGCAGGCTCGACAGGGGGTCTTCCGAAGCTTTCTTT; CDR3aa: CASRLDRGSSEAFF
abundance: -; v_gene: TRBV7-2; d_gene: -; j_gene: TRBJ1-4; CDR3nt: TGTGCCAGCAGCTTAGGGGCACGGGGGGGAGGAGAAAAACTGTTTTTT; CDR3aa: CASSLGARGGGEKLFF
abundance: -; v_gene: TRBV6-1; d_gene: -; j_gene: TRBJ1-6; CDR3nt: TGTGCCAGCAGTGAAGCGGGTGTAGGCTATAATTCACCCCTCCACTTT; CDR3aa: CASSEAGVGYNSPLHF
abundance: -; v_gene: TRBV2; d_gene: TRBD2; j_gene: TRBJ2-7; CDR3nt: TGTGCCAGTAGACTAGCGGGAGCCGCCGAGCAGTACTTC; CDR3aa: CASRLAGAAEQYF
abundance: once; v_gene: TRBV7-2; d_gene: -; j_gene: TRBJ2-7; CDR3nt: TGTGCCAGCAGCTTCGGGCCAGCCTACGAGCAGTACTTC; CDR3aa: CASSFGPAYEQYF
abundance: -; v_gene: TRBV7-2; d_gene: TRBD1; j_gene: TRBJ2-6; CDR3nt: TGTGCCAGCAGCTTATTTCAGGGGGCGGGCGGGGCCAACGTCCTGACTTTC; CDR3aa: CASSLFQGAGGANVLTF
abundance: once; v_gene: TRBV10-1; d_gene: -; j_gene: TRBJ2-7; CDR3nt: TGCGCCAGCAGTGATGGCCGCTACGAGCAGTACTTC; CDR3aa: CASSDGRYEQYF
abundance: -; v_gene: TRBV18; d_gene: TRBD2; j_gene: TRBJ2-1; CDR3nt: TGTGCCAGCTCACCGGTAAGCGGGAGAAGCTCCTACAATGAGCAGTTCTTC; CDR3aa: CASSPVSGRSSYNEQFF
abundance: -; v_gene: TRBV7-9; d_gene: -; j_gene: TRBJ2-7; CDR3nt: TGTGCCAGCAGCCCCCGGACGAACGAGCAGTACTTC; CDR3aa: CASSPRTNEQYF
abundance: -; v_gene: TRBV6-5; d_gene: TRBD2; j_gene: TRBJ2-1; CDR3nt: TGTGCCAGCAGTTACGTTAGGCGGGGGGAAGGTGAGCAGTTCTTC; CDR3aa: CASSYVRRGEGEQFF
abundance: -; v_gene: TRBV7-6; d_gene: -; j_gene: TRBJ2-5; CDR3nt: TGTGCCAGCAGCTTAAAAAGTGGGGGGGGGCGAGAGACCCAGTACTTC; CDR3aa: CASSLKSGGGRETQYF
abundance: once; v_gene: TRBV15; d_gene: -; j_gene: TRBJ2-7; CDR3nt: TGTGCCACCAGCAGAGGCGGATACTACGAGCAGTACTTC; CDR3aa: CATSRGGYYEQYF
abundance: -; v_gene: TRBV7-9; d_gene: TRBD1; j_gene: TRBJ1-3; CDR3nt: TGTGCCAGCAGCATCGGGACAGTCTCTGGAAACACCATATATTTT; CDR3aa: CASSIGTVSGNTIYF
abundance: once; v_gene: TRBV18; d_gene: -; j_gene: TRBJ2-7; CDR3nt: TGTGCCAGCTCACCACGTAGCGGAGCCTCCTACGAGCAGTACTTC; CDR3aa: CASSPRSGASYEQYF
abundance: -; v_gene: TRBV11-3; d_gene: -; j_gene: TRBJ2-1; CDR3nt: TGTGCCAGCAGCCTAGGGGGGTCTCCCTACAATGAGCAGTTCTTC; CDR3aa: CASSLGGSPYNEQFF
abundance: -; v_gene: TRBV4-2; d_gene: -; j_gene: TRBJ2-1; CDR3nt: TGTGCCAGCAGCCGTTCCGTGGGGGGCTCCTACAATGAGCAGTTCTTC; CDR3aa: CASSRSVGGSYNEQFF
abundance: once; v_gene: TRBV7-8; d_gene: -; j_gene: TRBJ2-5; CDR3nt: TGTGCCAGCAGCTTACCCCAGGGGTGGGAGACCCAGTACTTC; CDR3aa: CASSLPQGWETQYF
abundance: -; v_gene: TRBV2; d_gene: -; j_gene: TRBJ1-1; CDR3nt: TGTGCCAGCAGTGAAGCCCCCTACGGCGGAAGGTCAAACACTGAAGCTTTCTTT; CDR3aa: CASSEAPYGGRSNTEAFF
abundance: -; v_gene: TRBV18; d_gene: -; j_gene: TRBJ2-1; CDR3nt: TGTGCCAGCTCACTTAAAGACAATGAGCAGTTCTTC; CDR3aa: CASSLKDNEQFF
abundance: -; v_gene: TRBV5-5; d_gene: TRBD1; j_gene: TRBJ2-2; CDR3nt: TGTGCCAGCAGCGACGACAGGGGTTCCGGGGAGCTGTTTTTT; CDR3aa: CASSDDRGSGELFF
abundance: once; v_gene: TRBV9; d_gene: TRBD1; j_gene: TRBJ1-1; CDR3nt: TGTGCCAGCAGCACCGGGACAGCCCACGGTGGGCGAGCTTTCTTT; CDR3aa: CASSTGTAHGGRAFF
abundance: -; v_gene: TRBV5-1; d_gene: -; j_gene: TRBJ2-5; CDR3nt: TGCGCCAGCAGCGGGGGGCTTCGAGAGACCCAGTACTTC; CDR3aa: CASSGGLRETQYF
abundance: -; v_gene: TRBV29-1; d_gene: -; j_gene: TRBJ1-5; CDR3nt: TGCAGCGTTGTTGTCTTTCCCAATCAGCCCCAGCATTTT; CDR3aa: CSVVVFPNQPQHF
abundance: once; v_gene: TRBV7-6; d_gene: -; j_gene: TRBJ1-5; CDR3nt: TGTGCCAGCAGCTTAGCGCCGGGGAACGGCAATCAGCCCCAGCATTTT; CDR3aa: CASSLAPGNGNQPQHF
abundance: few; v_gene: TRBV18; d_gene: -; j_gene: TRBJ2-5; CDR3nt: TGTGCCAGCTCACCGGGCGGTCAGCCCCGTTTGTCCCAGTACTTC; CDR3aa: CASSPGGQPRLSQYF
abundance: -; v_gene: TRBV15; d_gene: TRBD1; j_gene: TRBJ1-1; CDR3nt: TGTGCCACCAGCCCTCGACAGGGGGCGAAAATCGGCATGAACACTGAAGCTTTCTTT; CDR3aa: CATSPRQGAKIGMNTEAFF
abundance: -; v_gene: TRBV5-1; d_gene: -; j_gene: TRBJ2-4; CDR3nt: TGCGCCAGCAGCTTGGCCGAAGGACGGGCATGGGACATTCAGTACTTC; CDR3aa: CASSLAEGRAWDIQYF
abundance: -; v_gene: TRBV5-4; d_gene: TRBD1; j_gene: TRBJ2-7; CDR3nt: TGTGCCAGCAGCCAGGACAGGGGCGTCTACGAGCAGTACTTC; CDR3aa: CASSQDRGVYEQYF
abundance: -; v_gene: TRBV29-1; d_gene: -; j_gene: TRBJ2-3; CDR3nt: TGCAGCGGGACCCCAGGGGTACGCACAGATACGCAGTATTTT; CDR3aa: CSGTPGVRTDTQYF
abundance: -; v_gene: TRBV7-3; d_gene: -; j_gene: TRBJ2-5; CDR3nt: TGTGCCAGCAGCGTTTTTTTTGAGACCCAGTACTTC; CDR3aa: CASSVFFETQYF
abundance: -; v_gene: TRBV7-9; d_gene: -; j_gene: TRBJ1-5; CDR3nt: TGTGCCAGCAGCTTAGAAGGGTCCGCGGGGACATATAGCAATCAGCCCCAGCATTTT; CDR3aa: CASSLEGSAGTYSNQPQHF
abundance: few; v_gene: TRBV7-2; d_gene: -; j_gene: TRBJ1-1; CDR3nt: TGTGCCAGCAGCCATGGACGGGGCTTGGGCTCGGACACTGAAGCTTTCTTT; CDR3aa: CASSHGRGLGSDTEAFF
abundance: -; v_gene: TRBV2; d_gene: TRBD2; j_gene: TRBJ2-1; CDR3nt: TGTGCCAGCAGGGGGCTAGCGGGGGCCCGACAAAACAATGAGCAGTTCTTC; CDR3aa: CASRGLAGARQNNEQFF
abundance: -; v_gene: TRBV7-3; d_gene: TRBD1; j_gene: TRBJ2-1; CDR3nt: TGTGCCAGCAGCTTACTCGGACAGGGGGACAATGAGCAGTTCTTC; CDR3aa: CASSLLGQGDNEQFF
abundance: -; v_gene: TRBV5-1; d_gene: -; j_gene: TRBJ2-5; CDR3nt: TGCGCCAGCAGCTTGCCAGGGGCCATCCAAGAGACCCAGTACTTC; CDR3aa: CASSLPGAIQETQYF
abundance: -; v_gene: TRBV6-5; d_gene: -; j_gene: TRBJ1-1; CDR3nt: TGTGCCAGCAGTTACTCAAAGGGGAGAACTGAAGCTTTCTTT; CDR3aa: CASSYSKGRTEAFF
abundance: -; v_gene: TRBV7-2; d_gene: -; j_gene: TRBJ2-5; CDR3nt: TGTGCCAGCAGCTTAATAGGGGAAGAGACCCAGTACTTC; CDR3aa: CASSLIGEETQYF
abundance: few; v_gene: TRBV7-9; d_gene: TRBD1; j_gene: TRBJ1-2; CDR3nt: TGTGCCAGCAGCTCGGACAGGAACCGCTATGGCTACACCTTC; CDR3aa: CASSSDRNRYGYTF
abundance: -; v_gene: TRBV7-6; d_gene: -; j_gene: TRBJ1-5; CDR3nt: TGTGCCAGCAGCTTACAGCCCGTCCCTGGTCAGCCCCAGCATTTT; CDR3aa: CASSLQPVPGQPQHF
abundance: -; v_gene: TRBV2; d_gene: TRBD2; j_gene: TRBJ2-5; CDR3nt: TGTGCCACCACGGGGGCTAGCGGGGGATGGGAGACCCAGTACTTC; CDR3aa: CATTGASGGWETQYF
abundance: -; v_gene: TRBV30; d_gene: -; j_gene: TRBJ2-6; CDR3nt: TGTGCCTGGACTCTAGGAGGAGGCGGCTCTGGGGCCAACGTCCTGACTTTC; CDR3aa: CAWTLGGGGSGANVLTF
abundance: -; v_gene: TRBV29-1; d_gene: TRBD2; j_gene: TRBJ2-5; CDR3nt: TGCAGCGTGGCCAGCGGGGCTGTAAAGGAGACCCAGTACTTC; CDR3aa: CSVASGAVKETQYF
abundance: -; v_gene: TRBV6-1; d_gene: -; j_gene: TRBJ2-5; CDR3nt: TGTGCCAGCAGGGCAGGGAGGGAGACCCAGTACTTC; CDR3aa: CASRAGRETQYF
abundance: -; v_gene: TRBV5-1; d_gene: TRBD1; j_gene: TRBJ1-2; CDR3nt: TGCGCCAGCAGCTTAGGGACAGGGCCCTATGGCTACACCTTC; CDR3aa: CASSLGTGPYGYTF
abundance: -; v_gene: TRBV19; d_gene: TRBD1; j_gene: TRBJ1-2; CDR3nt: TGTGCCAGTAGTGGTCGGGACAGGGGCAATGGCTACACCTTC; CDR3aa: CASSGRDRGNGYTF
abundance: -; v_gene: TRBV7-8; d_gene: -; j_gene: TRBJ1-1; CDR3nt: TGTGCCAGCAGCTTAGCGCGGGGCCGGACTGAAGCTTTCTTT; CDR3aa: CASSLARGRTEAFF
abundance: -; v_gene: TRBV7-2; d_gene: -; j_gene: TRBJ2-3; CDR3nt: TGTGCCAGCAGCTTAGGATTGACTCAACGTTTCACAGATACGCAGTATTTT; CDR3aa: CASSLGLTQRFTDTQYF
abundance: -; v_gene: TRBV2; d_gene: TRBD2; j_gene: TRBJ2-1; CDR3nt: TGTGCCAGCAGTTCTAGCGGGTACTCCTACAATGAGCAGTTCTTC; CDR3aa: CASSSSGYSYNEQFF
abundance: -; v_gene: TRBV6-4; d_gene: -; j_gene: TRBJ2-6; CDR3nt: TGTGCCAGCAGTACTAGAGCCGGGGCCAACGTCCTGACTTTC; CDR3aa: CASSTRAGANVLTF
abundance: -; v_gene: TRBV18; d_gene: -; j_gene: TRBJ2-5; CDR3nt: TGTGCCAGCTCAAATGTGCCAGAACAAGTCCAAGAGACCCAGTACTTC; CDR3aa: CASSNVPEQVQETQYF
abundance: -; v_gene: TRBV6-6; d_gene: TRBD1; j_gene: TRBJ1-2; CDR3nt: TGTGCCAGCAGTTACAGGCTTGGAGGGGACAGGGTTTTC; CDR3aa: CASSYRLGGDRVF
abundance: few; v_gene: TRBV7-9; d_gene: -; j_gene: TRBJ1-6; CDR3nt: TGTGCCAGCAGCGTACGCCCCGGGACGGACTACTCACCCCTCCACTTT; CDR3aa: CASSVRPGTDYSPLHF